A single sample gave rise to the 12 T cell receptor beta chains below, sequenced in a study of T cells in localized non-small cell lung cancer. Generated by immunoSEQ multiplex PCR, the TCRdb table keeps only in-frame clones and is missing some. The sample holds 50,000 to 70,000 clones, approximately 93% seen once. This specimen consisted of peripheral blood, obtained before any cancer treatment. These receptor sequences come from a man between 40 and 70 years old with stage I lung adenocarcinoma.

The chain recombines TRBV30 with TRBJ2-1; D is uncertain. The V gene's germline CDR1 is GTSNPN and CDR2 SVGIG (reference sequence). Trimming took 3 bases from V and 2 from J, leaving 8 bases between them. The CDR3 is 13 amino acids. The CDR3 protein is CAWRLNPYNEQFF. CDR3 DNA sequence: TGTGCCTGGAGATTGAACCCCTACAATGAGCAGTTCTTC.

V usage is TRBV7-6 and J usage is TRBJ2-1; TRBD2 matches at 11 bases. V trimming: 1 base; J trimming: 2 bases; junction bases outside the gene matches: 7. Germline CDR1 is SGHVS and CDR2 is FNYEAQ. This CDR3 contains 18 residues. CDR3 sequence: CASSLVSGRVGTYNEQFF. The CDR3 region has the DNA TGTGCCAGCAGCTTAGTTAGCGGGAGGGTAGGGACCTACAATGAGCAGTTCTTC.

This chain connects TRBV28 to TRBJ1-1; D is possibly TRBD1 (6 bases). There are 15 residues in the CDR3. The germline CDR1 and CDR2 sequences are MDHEN and SYDVKM. V gave up 3 bases and J gave up 2 bases, with 13 bases separating them. CDR3 in amino acids: CASSFLRGRNTEAFF. CDR3 sequence (DNA): TGTGCCAGCAGTTTCCTCAGGGGAAGAAACACTGAAGCTTTCTTT.

This chain uses TRBV27 with TRBJ2-7; no clear D. This CDR3 has 12 residues. Trimming left V 1 base short and J 3 bases short, with 4 bases between. Looked up from germline, CDR1 is MNHEY and CDR2 is SMNVEV (reference sequence). The CDR3 sequence is CASSLYGYEQYF. The CDR3 DNA sequence: TGTGCCAGCAGTTTATATGGCTACGAGCAGTACTTC.

The rearrangement links TRBV7-9 to TRBJ1-4; D unclear. The CDR3 length is 15 residues. The germline gives CDR1 SEHNR, CDR2 FQNEAQ (reference sequence). V was shortened by 2 bases and J by 5 bases, with 12 bases between the two germline ends. The CDR3 loop is CASSLNSFANEKLFF. CDR3 in DNA: TGTGCCAGCAGCTTAAACAGTTTTGCCAATGAAAAACTGTTTTTT.

This chain connects TRBV7-6 to TRBJ2-3, with D hard to call. Deletions cut 5 bases from V and 2 bases from J, with 5 bases between. Per germline, CDR1 SGHVS and CDR2 FNYEAQ. The CDR3 sequence is 12 residues long. CDR3 protein: CASSPSTDTQYF. CDR3 sequence (DNA): TGTGCCAGCAGCCCCTCCACAGATACGCAGTATTTT.

The V call is TRBV6-6, the J call TRBJ2-1, with a weak D call TRBD2 (6 bases). Germline CDR1 is MNHNY and CDR2 is SVGAGI (reference sequence). The CDR3 has 16 amino acids. Trimming pared 5 bases from V and 2 bases from J, leaving 16 bases between. CDR3 DNA sequence: TGTGCCAGCAGTCCCGGAGGGTGGGGGGCCTACAATGAGCAGTTCTTC. This encodes CASSPGGWGAYNEQFF.

The rearrangement joins TRBV5-1 to TRBJ2-3, with D perhaps matching TRBD1 (7 bases). Deletions cut 2 bases from V and 5 bases from J, with 12 bases between. This CDR3 contains 14 residues. Germline-derived CDR1 and CDR2 are SGHRS and YFSETQ. CDR3 loop: CASSFGQGGDTQYF. CDR3 bases: TGCGCCAGCAGCTTCGGGCAGGGGGGAGATACGCAGTATTTT.

The J gene is TRBJ1-4, the V gene TRBV30; 7 bases map to TRBD1. CDR1 is GTSNPN, CDR2 SVGIG, per germline (reference sequence). The CDR3 runs to 15 residues. V gave up 0 bases and J gave up 5 bases; unmatched junction bases: 6. The CDR3 sequence: CAWSVRQGLNEKLFF. In DNA, the CDR3 is TGTGCCTGGAGTGTACGACAGGGCCTAAATGAAAAACTGTTTTTT.

The chain combines TRBV5-5 with TRBJ2-1, with D perhaps TRBD2 (5 bases). The length of the CDR3 is 15 residues. CDR1 SGHKS and CDR2 YYEKEE come from the germline V gene (reference sequence). The V end was cut by 0 bases, the J end by 2 bases, with 9 bases between. The CDR3 reads CASSLEAETYNEQFF. CDR3 bases: TGTGCCAGCAGCTTGGAAGCGGAGACCTACAATGAGCAGTTCTTC.

This chain connects TRBV28 to TRBJ2-1; D gene ambiguous. This CDR3 spans 13 amino acids. Per the germline V gene, CDR1 is MDHEN and CDR2 is SYDVKM. V gave up 6 bases and J gave up 8 bases, with 14 bases separating them. In DNA form, the CDR3 reads TGTGCCAGCAGGCCAGGTAGGGTCCATGAGCAGTTCTTC. Translation: CASRPGRVHEQFF.

V gene TRBV14 combines with J gene TRBJ2-2; 9 bases fit TRBD2. CDR3 length equals 17 residues. V shed 2 bases and J 6 bases; nucleotides not matched to a gene: 10. Germline V gene sequence: CDR1 SGHDN, CDR2 FVKESK. Written as DNA, the CDR3 is TGTGCCAGCAGCCAATTCCGGGTAGCGGGAGTCCCCGGGGAGCTGTTTTTT. Its protein is CASSQFRVAGVPGELFF.